This TCR beta chain appears in the sequencing data of a study of technical replicates of blood from several donors. V lost 5 bases and J lost 1, with 9 bases in between. The CDR3 covers 13 residues. Germline values: CDR1 MNHEY, CDR2 SVGAGI. Clones were sequenced by immunoSEQ multiplex PCR, and TCRdb holds only the in-frame ones, with some missing. The data hold 50,000 to 70,000 clones, with roughly 90% observed a single time. This TCR was recovered from a human donor in good health. Some clones in this sample may be carry-over from other donors' samples. This chain joins TRBV6-5 and TRBJ2-7; TRBD2 is a possible D gene (5 bases). Material: PBMCs. CDR3 residues: CASSGPGSYEQYF. The CDR3 DNA sequence: TGTGCCAGCAGTGGGCCGGGGTCCTACGAGCAGTACTTC.